The TCR beta chain under discussion was sequenced for a study of T cells in Graves' hyperthyroidism and ophthalmopathy. Turning to the study itself: At the time of initial diagnosis and before any treatment, peripheral blood was collected.

The germline gives CDR1 MGHRA, CDR2 YSYEKL. With 8 bases removed from V and 7 bases from J, the gap between germline ends came to 18 bases. The CDR3 is 14 residues long. RNA transcripts yielded amplified TCR beta CDR3 regions. First-round RT-PCR targeting the TCR CDR3 was performed with the HTBI primer set. TCRdb re-called the multiplex PCR reads with MiXCR, one entry per CDR3 protein. In the table there are 150,000 or so distinct CDR3 sequences, approximately 20% of which are singletons. Cells are PBMCs isolated from 10 ml of fresh blood. This chain links TRBV4-1 with TRBJ2-1; possibly TRBD1 or TRBD2 for D (5 bases each). This TCR was sampled from a woman aged 45-65 years with Graves' hyperthyroidism that later progressed to Graves' ophthalmopathy. Sequenced material: blood. CDR3 loop: CASVGTGRGNEQFF. Here the CDR3 DNA reads TGCGCCAGCGTAGGGACGGGAAGGGGTAATGAGCAGTTCTTC.